This note documents a single T cell receptor (beta chain) sequence. The V gene end was trimmed by 7 bases and the J gene end by 2 bases; junction bases not matched to a gene: 14. CDR1 and CDR2 from the germline V gene are MNHEY and SMNVEV (reference sequence). There are 18 residues in the CDR3. This sample was taken from a study of blood T cell repertoires in COVID-19. Study at large: The United States, Italy and Spain were the sources of the acute and convalescent COVID-19 samples. Sources were T cells, B-cell-depleted T cells, or PBMCs; the material itself was cDNA or gDNA.

In the source study's methods: It was from reference gene primer amplification that nucleated cell counts were estimated. Using immunoSEQ multiplex PCR, the repertoire was profiled, and TCRdb retains in-frame clones only, with some absent. That table supplies the V and J calls and clone size; D and trimming were determined from the DNA. The table records roughly 250,000 clones, 80% to 90% of them present only once. Sequencing was done on a sample of peripheral blood. The chain is built from TRBV27 and TRBJ1-4; TRBD1 aligns across 9 bases. The receptor's source is a woman aged 50 to 60 with acute or convalescent COVID-19. The CDR3: CASTTYTGGVATNEKLFF. The CDR3 DNA reads TGTGCCAGCACAACCTACACAGGGGGCGTAGCGACTAATGAAAAACTGTTTTTT.